These T cell receptor beta chains were read from a single sample in a study of shared clonotypes between healthy human individuals. Sequencing was performed with immunoSEQ multiplex PCR; in TCRdb, only in-frame clones are kept and a portion is missing. The sample records 2 million to 2.5 million clones, 90% to 97% being singletons. Sequenced sample: naive CD4+ T cells sorted from blood. These receptors came from a man between 18 and 35 years old in good health. Both conserved end residues are part of each CDR3. The D gene is left open where the match is weak. The size field is filled for only some rows; it gives once, few, many or a size class.

v_gene,d_gene,abundance,j_gene,len,CDR3nt,CDR3aa
TRBV5-6,-,once,TRBJ1-1,14,TGTGCCAGCAGCTTGGCCGGTCGGTACACTGAAGCTTTCTTT,CASSLAGRYTEAFF
TRBV6-5,-,-,TRBJ1-1,15,TGTGCCAGCAGCCCGTCCCAGTATTGGAACACTGAAGCTTTCTTT,CASSPSQYWNTEAFF
TRBV6-5,TRBD1,-,TRBJ1-1,15,TGTGCCAGCAGTTATGGGTGGGCGACAGGGGGCGCCGCTTTCTTT,CASSYGWATGGAAFF
TRBV6-5,-,-,TRBJ1-2,13,TGTGCCTGTCGGCAGGCGATTACAAATGGCTACACCTTC,CACRQAITNGYTF
TRBV18,-,-,TRBJ2-7,16,TGTGCCAGCTCACCTCCAGACAGGACTGCCTCCTACGAGCAGTACTTC,CASSPPDRTASYEQYF
TRBV5-1,-,-,TRBJ2-1,15,TGCGCCAGCAGAATCCAGGGCAGCTCCTACAATGAGCAGTTCTTC,CASRIQGSSYNEQFF
TRBV7-2,-,once,TRBJ2-3,12,TGTGCCAGCAGCTCACCAGCAGATACGCAGTATTTT,CASSSPADTQYF
TRBV9,-,-,TRBJ1-1,13,TGTGCCAGCAGCGTAGAAGAGGGGACTGAAGCTTTCTTT,CASSVEEGTEAFF
TRBV27,TRBD2,-,TRBJ2-5,14,TGTGCCAGCAGTTTTTTAGCGGGTGGGGAGACCCAGTACTTC,CASSFLAGGETQYF
TRBV13,TRBD1,-,TRBJ2-7,16,TGTGCCAGCAGCTTGAGACAGGGACAGGGGTTCTACGAGCAGTACTTC,CASSLRQGQGFYEQYF
TRBV6-1,-,-,TRBJ1-1,14,TGTGCCAGCAAAGAGGGTGGGGTGAACACTGAAGCTTTCTTT,CASKEGGVNTEAFF
TRBV11-3,TRBD1,-,TRBJ2-2,15,TGTGCCAGCAGCGCCAACAGGGGAGAGAACGGGGAGCTGTTTTTT,CASSANRGENGELFF
TRBV29-1,TRBD2,-,TRBJ2-1,13,TGCAGCGGCGGACTAGCGAGGGCCAATGAGCAGTTCTTC,CSGGLARANEQFF
TRBV6-1,-,-,TRBJ2-1,15,TGTGCCAGCAGTCCTCAGGGTGACTACTACAATGAGCAGTTCTTC,CASSPQGDYYNEQFF